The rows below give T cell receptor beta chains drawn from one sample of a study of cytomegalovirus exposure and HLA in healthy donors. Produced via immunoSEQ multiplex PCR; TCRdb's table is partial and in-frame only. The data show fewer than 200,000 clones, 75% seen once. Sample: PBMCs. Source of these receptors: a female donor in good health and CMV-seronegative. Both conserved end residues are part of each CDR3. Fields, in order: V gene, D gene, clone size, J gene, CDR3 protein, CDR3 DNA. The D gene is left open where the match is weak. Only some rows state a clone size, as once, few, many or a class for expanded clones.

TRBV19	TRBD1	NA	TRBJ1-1	CASSHGTGTEAFF	TGTGCCAGTAGTCACGGGACAGGCACTGAAGCTTTCTTT
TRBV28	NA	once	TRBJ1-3	CASTLSRRRSGNTIYF	TGTGCCAGCACCCTGAGCAGGAGGAGGTCTGGAAACACCATATATTTT
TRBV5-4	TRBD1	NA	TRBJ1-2	CASSSWDRGTGYTF	TGTGCCAGCAGCTCCTGGGACAGGGGGACGGGCTACACCTTC
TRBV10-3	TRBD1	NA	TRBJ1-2	CAIRTDPGTGIHGYTF	TGTGCCATCCGGACCGACCCCGGGACAGGGATTCACGGCTACACCTTC
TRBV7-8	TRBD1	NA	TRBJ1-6	CASSLLGQGNSNSPLHF	TGTGCCAGCAGCTTATTGGGACAGGGGAATTCTAATTCACCCCTCCACTTT
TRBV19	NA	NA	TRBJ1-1	CASSIPGGANIEAFF	TGTGCCAGTAGTATCCCCGGGGGGGCGAACATTGAAGCTTTCTTT
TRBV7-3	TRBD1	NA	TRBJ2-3	CASSIGTGGRPDTQYF	TGTGCCAGCAGCATAGGGACAGGGGGTCGTCCAGATACGCAGTATTTT
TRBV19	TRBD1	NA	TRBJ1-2	CASRPGQGSSLGYTF	TGTGCCAGTAGACCGGGACAGGGTTCATCCCTTGGCTACACCTTC
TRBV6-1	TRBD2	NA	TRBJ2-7	CASSERSGESYEQYF	TGTGCCAGCAGTGAACGCAGCGGGGAGTCCTACGAGCAGTACTTC
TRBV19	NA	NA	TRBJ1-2	CASSPRGTGGYTF	TGTGCCAGTAGTCCCCGGGGGACGGGCGGCTACACCTTC
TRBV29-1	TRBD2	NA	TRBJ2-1	CSVEPAGGVGEQFF	TGCAGCGTTGAACCAGCGGGGGGAGTAGGTGAGCAGTTCTTC
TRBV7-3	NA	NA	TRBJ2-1	CASSSLGLSYNEQFF	TGTGCCAGCAGCTCTCTGGGACTCTCGTACAATGAGCAGTTCTTC
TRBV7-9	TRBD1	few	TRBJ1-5	CASSYTGTGLTQPQHF	TGTGCCAGCAGCTATACCGGGACAGGGTTAACTCAGCCCCAGCATTTT
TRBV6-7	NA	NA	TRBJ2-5	CASSYLFQETQYF	TGTGCCAGCAGTTACCTATTTCAAGAGACCCAGTACTTC
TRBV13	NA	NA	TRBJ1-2	CASSSHRDYGYTF	TGTGCCAGCAGCTCCCACAGGGATTATGGCTACACCTTC
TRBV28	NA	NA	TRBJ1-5	CASRGSKRQPQHF	TGTGCCAGCAGGGGGAGTAAGAGACAGCCCCAGCATTTT
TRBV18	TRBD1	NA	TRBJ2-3	CASSTRGTASTDTQYF	TGTGCCAGCTCAACCCGTGGGACAGCTAGCACAGATACGCAGTATTTT
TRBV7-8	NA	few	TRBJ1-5	CASSLATASSNQPQHF	TGTGCCAGCAGCTTAGCGACAGCGTCTAGCAATCAGCCCCAGCATTTT
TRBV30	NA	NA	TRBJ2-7	CAWSLAFGDYEQYF	TGTGCCTGGAGTCTAGCATTTGGGGATTACGAGCAGTACTTC
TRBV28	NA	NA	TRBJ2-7	CASGPHGGLDEQYF	TGTGCCAGCGGGCCACACGGGGGGCTCGACGAGCAGTACTTC
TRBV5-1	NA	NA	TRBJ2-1	CASSLGLLTGNEQFF	TGCGCCAGCAGCTTAGGGCTCCTTACGGGGAATGAGCAGTTCTTC
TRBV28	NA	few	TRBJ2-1	CASSFYREAYNEQFF	TGTGCCAGCAGTTTTTACCGTGAGGCCTACAATGAGCAGTTCTTC
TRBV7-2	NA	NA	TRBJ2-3	CASSRQSTDTQYF	TGTGCCAGCAGTCGACAGTCCACAGATACGCAGTATTTT
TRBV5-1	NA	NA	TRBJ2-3	CASSLVGHTTDTQYF	TGCGCCAGCAGTTTAGTAGGACATACCACAGATACGCAGTATTTT
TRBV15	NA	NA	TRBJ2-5	CATSRGGAGGTQYF	TGTGCCACCAGCAGGGGGGGGGCCGGCGGGACCCAGTACTTC
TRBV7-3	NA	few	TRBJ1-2	CASSLDSGTNYGYTF	TGTGCCAGCAGCTTAGACTCCGGGACTAACTATGGCTACACCTTC
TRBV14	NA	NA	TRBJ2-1	CASSQEDWEREQFF	TGTGCCAGCAGCCAAGAAGATTGGGAGCGTGAGCAGTTCTTC
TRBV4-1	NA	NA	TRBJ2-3	CASSQVGQGITDTQYF	TGCGCCAGCAGCCAAGTCGGGCAGGGCATCACAGATACGCAGTATTTT
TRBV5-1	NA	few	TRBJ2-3	CASSPDSRVGPDTQYF	TGCGCCAGCAGCCCGGACAGCAGGGTGGGACCAGATACGCAGTATTTT
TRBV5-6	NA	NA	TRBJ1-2	CASSPLRGGDYGYTF	TGTGCCAGCAGCCCTCTCAGGGGTGGGGACTATGGCTACACCTTC
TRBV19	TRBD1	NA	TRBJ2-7	CASSIRWDSTYEQYF	TGTGCCAGTAGTATAAGGTGGGACAGCACCTACGAGCAGTACTTC
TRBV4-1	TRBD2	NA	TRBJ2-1	CASSQEGTSGPNEQFF	TGCGCCAGCAGCCAAGAAGGGACTAGCGGTCCGAATGAGCAGTTCTTC